Listed below are T cell receptor beta chains from one sample, sequenced in a study of identical twins. TCRdb fed the 5' RACE reads into MiXCR, producing one record per CDR3 protein. The sample comprises 250,000 or so distinct CDR3 sequences, roughly 7% of which are singletons, and approximately 3.6% rests with the top ten. These data also formed part of another study, on yellow fever vaccine responses in identical twins.

The specimen was memory (CD45RO+) T cells sorted from blood. All receptors derive from a woman under 30 in good health. Both conserved end residues are part of each CDR3. D genes are given only for firm matches. Clone size appears in some rows only: once, few, many, or a class for an expanded clone.

j_call: TRBJ2-3
v_call: TRBV20-1
cdr3_length: 16
clone_size: many
d_call: TRBD2
cdr3_nt: TGCAGTGCTAGGGGACTAGCGGCCCCCGCTCCAGATACGCAGTATTTT
cdr3_aa: CSARGLAAPAPDTQYF

j_call: TRBJ1-2
v_call: TRBV29-1
cdr3_length: 14
clone_size: many
d_call: NA
cdr3_nt: TGCAGCGTCACCTATGGACAGCTTAACTATGGCTACACCTTC
cdr3_aa: CSVTYGQLNYGYTF

j_call: TRBJ2-2
v_call: TRBV7-2
cdr3_length: 16
clone_size: few
d_call: NA
cdr3_nt: TGTGCCAGCAGCTTGGTTAGTGGGGGTGTGACCGGGGAGCTGTTTTTT
cdr3_aa: CASSLVSGGVTGELFF

j_call: TRBJ2-5
v_call: TRBV20-1
cdr3_length: 14
clone_size: few
d_call: TRBD2
cdr3_nt: TGCAGTGCCAGTCCCAGCGGGGGGGAAGAGACCCAGTACTTC
cdr3_aa: CSASPSGGEETQYF

j_call: TRBJ2-5
v_call: TRBV5-1
cdr3_length: 13
clone_size: few
d_call: NA
cdr3_nt: TGCGCCAGCAGCATTAGCGGCCAAGAGACCCAGTACTTC
cdr3_aa: CASSISGQETQYF

j_call: TRBJ2-5
v_call: TRBV28
cdr3_length: 14
clone_size: few
d_call: NA
cdr3_nt: TGTGCCAGCAGTTTAGCGACAGTCGGGGTGACCCAGTACTTC
cdr3_aa: CASSLATVGVTQYF

j_call: TRBJ1-1
v_call: TRBV6-1
cdr3_length: 15
clone_size: NA
d_call: NA
cdr3_nt: TGTGCCAGCAGTGAAATGGAGGCAATGAACACTGAAGCTTTCTTT
cdr3_aa: CASSEMEAMNTEAFF

j_call: TRBJ1-3
v_call: TRBV5-1
cdr3_length: 13
clone_size: few
d_call: NA
cdr3_nt: TGCGCCAGCAGCCCAATGGGCGGAAACACCATATATTTT
cdr3_aa: CASSPMGGNTIYF

j_call: TRBJ1-4
v_call: TRBV27
cdr3_length: 13
clone_size: NA
d_call: NA
cdr3_nt: TGCACCAGCAGTGCCTACCGTTGGGAAAAACTGTTTTTT
cdr3_aa: CTSSAYRWEKLFF

j_call: TRBJ2-7
v_call: TRBV20-1
cdr3_length: 16
clone_size: few
d_call: NA
cdr3_nt: TGCAGTGCTAGAGTAGGCCAGGTCTTACCCCTCTACGAGCAGTACTTC
cdr3_aa: CSARVGQVLPLYEQYF

j_call: TRBJ1-4
v_call: TRBV27
cdr3_length: 16
clone_size: few
d_call: TRBD1
cdr3_nt: TGTGCCAGCAGTCCCATGGCTGGGACAGGGGATGAAAAACTGTTTTTT
cdr3_aa: CASSPMAGTGDEKLFF

j_call: TRBJ2-7
v_call: TRBV11-2
cdr3_length: 13
clone_size: many
d_call: TRBD1
cdr3_nt: TGTGCCAGCAGCCCCTCGGGACAGGGCGCGCAGTACTTC
cdr3_aa: CASSPSGQGAQYF

j_call: TRBJ2-2
v_call: TRBV20-1
cdr3_length: 15
clone_size: few
d_call: NA
cdr3_nt: TGCAGTGCTAGAGATTTAGGACAGAACACCGGGGAGCTGTTTTTT
cdr3_aa: CSARDLGQNTGELFF

j_call: TRBJ1-4
v_call: TRBV28
cdr3_length: 16
clone_size: many
d_call: NA
cdr3_nt: TGTGCCAGCAGTTTATTGGGCCCCGCAACTAATGAAAAACTGTTTTTT
cdr3_aa: CASSLLGPATNEKLFF

j_call: TRBJ1-2
v_call: TRBV12-3/TRBV12-4
cdr3_length: 11
clone_size: many
d_call: NA
cdr3_nt: TGTGCCAGCAGCTCCCCGGGGGGCTACACCTTC
cdr3_aa: CASSSPGGYTF

j_call: TRBJ2-5
v_call: TRBV28
cdr3_length: 13
clone_size: many
d_call: TRBD2
cdr3_nt: TGTGCCAGCAGAACCCCGGGGGGAGAGACCCAGTACTTC
cdr3_aa: CASRTPGGETQYF

j_call: TRBJ2-1
v_call: TRBV21-1
cdr3_length: 17
clone_size: few
d_call: NA
cdr3_nt: TGTGCCAGCAGCAAAGTTGGAGGACAGGGAACAATCAATGAGCAGTTCTTC
cdr3_aa: CASSKVGGQGTINEQFF

j_call: TRBJ2-1
v_call: TRBV20-1
cdr3_length: 12
clone_size: few
d_call: NA
cdr3_nt: TGCAGTGCTCCCTCCCCTGGCGCGGTGCAGTTCTTC
cdr3_aa: CSAPSPGAVQFF

j_call: TRBJ2-5
v_call: TRBV5-5
cdr3_length: 13
clone_size: NA
d_call: NA
cdr3_nt: TGTGCCAGCAGCTTGGACCCAGGAAAGACCCAGTACTTC
cdr3_aa: CASSLDPGKTQYF

j_call: TRBJ2-1
v_call: TRBV24-1
cdr3_length: 19
clone_size: many
d_call: TRBD1
cdr3_nt: TGTGCCACCAGTGATTCGAGGTTTGACAGGACAGGGAGTTACAATGAGCAGTTCTTC
cdr3_aa: CATSDSRFDRTGSYNEQFF

j_call: TRBJ2-3
v_call: TRBV5-1
cdr3_length: 16
clone_size: NA
d_call: TRBD1
cdr3_nt: TGCGCCAGCAGCTCCCGGCCGAAGGGGGCGATTGATACGCAGTATTTT
cdr3_aa: CASSSRPKGAIDTQYF

j_call: TRBJ2-2
v_call: TRBV4-1
cdr3_length: 14
clone_size: many
d_call: TRBD1
cdr3_nt: TGCGCCAGCAACCGGGACAGGGGTTTCAGGGAGCTGTTTTTT
cdr3_aa: CASNRDRGFRELFF

j_call: TRBJ1-1
v_call: TRBV6-5
cdr3_length: 15
clone_size: NA
d_call: TRBD1
cdr3_nt: TGTGCCAGCAGCTACCGACAGGGCCCGATGACTGAAGCTTTCTTT
cdr3_aa: CASSYRQGPMTEAFF

j_call: TRBJ2-6
v_call: TRBV12-3/TRBV12-4
cdr3_length: 14
clone_size: many
d_call: NA
cdr3_nt: TGTGCCAGCAGTCGGAGCTCTGGGGCCAACGTCCTGACTTTC
cdr3_aa: CASSRSSGANVLTF

j_call: TRBJ2-3
v_call: TRBV19
cdr3_length: 16
clone_size: NA
d_call: NA
cdr3_nt: TGTGCCAGTAAAAAAACACGGGATGGGCGCGCAGATACGCAGTATTTT
cdr3_aa: CASKKTRDGRADTQYF

j_call: TRBJ1-1
v_call: TRBV27
cdr3_length: 16
clone_size: NA
d_call: NA
cdr3_nt: TGTGCCAGCAGTTTATCGATAGCCAGAATGAACACTGAAGCTTTCTTT
cdr3_aa: CASSLSIARMNTEAFF

j_call: TRBJ1-6
v_call: TRBV18
cdr3_length: 14
clone_size: NA
d_call: NA
cdr3_nt: TGTGCCAGCTCACCGGGTAGGACGGATTCACCCCTCCACTTT
cdr3_aa: CASSPGRTDSPLHF

j_call: TRBJ2-3
v_call: TRBV4-2
cdr3_length: 15
clone_size: NA
d_call: NA
cdr3_nt: TGTGCCAGCAGCCAAGGGGGGCTTATGGCAGATACGCAGTATTTT
cdr3_aa: CASSQGGLMADTQYF

j_call: TRBJ2-1
v_call: TRBV11-2
cdr3_length: 15
clone_size: few
d_call: TRBD2
cdr3_nt: TGTGCCAGCAGCATGACTAGCGGGGCCAACAATGAGCAGTTCTTC
cdr3_aa: CASSMTSGANNEQFF

j_call: TRBJ2-2
v_call: TRBV29-1
cdr3_length: 11
clone_size: NA
d_call: NA
cdr3_nt: TGCAGCGGCGAGAACACCGGGGAGCTGTTTTTT
cdr3_aa: CSGENTGELFF

j_call: TRBJ1-2
v_call: TRBV10-3
cdr3_length: 14
clone_size: many
d_call: NA
cdr3_nt: TGTGCCATCAGTGTTGACACAGGGCCTTATGGCTACACCTTC
cdr3_aa: CAISVDTGPYGYTF

j_call: TRBJ1-2
v_call: TRBV11-2
cdr3_length: 15
clone_size: many
d_call: TRBD1
cdr3_nt: TGTGCCAGCAGCTCCTCGGACAGGGGAGATTATACCTACACCTTC
cdr3_aa: CASSSSDRGDYTYTF

j_call: TRBJ1-2
v_call: TRBV2
cdr3_length: 13
clone_size: few
d_call: TRBD1
cdr3_nt: TGTGCCAGCTCGGGACAGACTAACTATGGCTACACCTTC
cdr3_aa: CASSGQTNYGYTF

j_call: TRBJ2-3
v_call: TRBV20-1
cdr3_length: 15
clone_size: NA
d_call: NA
cdr3_nt: TGCAGTGCTTCAGCTCTTGAGGGGGTCGGGGATACGCAGTATTTT
cdr3_aa: CSASALEGVGDTQYF

j_call: TRBJ2-1
v_call: TRBV11-2
cdr3_length: 16
clone_size: many
d_call: NA
cdr3_nt: TGTGCCAGCAGCCTCCGCCGGGGGCGGTCCTACAATGAGCAGTTCTTC
cdr3_aa: CASSLRRGRSYNEQFF

j_call: TRBJ2-1
v_call: TRBV6-1
cdr3_length: 15
clone_size: NA
d_call: TRBD2
cdr3_nt: TGTGCCAGCAGGCTAGGAGCGGGGGGGTCTAATGAGCAGTTCTTC
cdr3_aa: CASRLGAGGSNEQFF

j_call: TRBJ2-3
v_call: TRBV20-1
cdr3_length: 17
clone_size: many
d_call: TRBD2
cdr3_nt: TGCAGTGCTAGAGATGACAATAGCGGGGGGCCCTTGGGTACGCAGTATTTT
cdr3_aa: CSARDDNSGGPLGTQYF

j_call: TRBJ1-6
v_call: TRBV6-1
cdr3_length: 16
clone_size: few
d_call: TRBD1
cdr3_nt: TGTGCCAGCAGTGAAAGGACAGGGGGTGGTAATTCACCCCTCCACTTT
cdr3_aa: CASSERTGGGNSPLHF

j_call: TRBJ2-5
v_call: TRBV20-1
cdr3_length: 14
clone_size: few
d_call: NA
cdr3_nt: TGCAGTGCTAGAGAGGGTGGCAGGCAAGAGACCCAGTACTTC
cdr3_aa: CSAREGGRQETQYF

j_call: TRBJ2-5
v_call: TRBV4-1
cdr3_length: 18
clone_size: few
d_call: TRBD2
cdr3_nt: TGCGCCAGCAGCCAAGATCGGGATAGCGGGGGGGTCATGGAGACCCAGTACTTC
cdr3_aa: CASSQDRDSGGVMETQYF

j_call: TRBJ1-6
v_call: TRBV3-1
cdr3_length: 14
clone_size: few
d_call: NA
cdr3_nt: TGTGCCAGCAGCGACCGATACAGGGACTCACCCCTCCACTTT
cdr3_aa: CASSDRYRDSPLHF

j_call: TRBJ2-1
v_call: TRBV20-1
cdr3_length: 18
clone_size: few
d_call: TRBD1
cdr3_nt: TGCAGTGCTAGGGACAGGGGGCGCGGTGGTTTGGGAAACAATGAGCAGTTCTTC
cdr3_aa: CSARDRGRGGLGNNEQFF

j_call: TRBJ2-1
v_call: TRBV7-8
cdr3_length: 13
clone_size: many
d_call: NA
cdr3_nt: TGTGCCAGCAGCCCGGCGGCGGGCAATGAGCAGTTCTTC
cdr3_aa: CASSPAAGNEQFF

j_call: TRBJ2-1
v_call: TRBV24-1
cdr3_length: 11
clone_size: many
d_call: NA
cdr3_nt: TGTGCCACCATGATTTACAATGAGCAGTTCTTC
cdr3_aa: CATMIYNEQFF

j_call: TRBJ1-6
v_call: TRBV27
cdr3_length: 16
clone_size: NA
d_call: TRBD1
cdr3_nt: TGTGCCAGCAGTTCCCCTAGGACAGGGGCCAATTCACCCCTCCACTTT
cdr3_aa: CASSSPRTGANSPLHF

j_call: TRBJ2-3
v_call: TRBV12-3/TRBV12-4
cdr3_length: 15
clone_size: few
d_call: TRBD2
cdr3_nt: TGTGCCAGCAGTTTCGGGCGGGGGGGCGCAAATACGCAGTATTTT
cdr3_aa: CASSFGRGGANTQYF

j_call: TRBJ1-1
v_call: TRBV7-2
cdr3_length: 14
clone_size: many
d_call: NA
cdr3_nt: TGTGCCAGCAGCTTGAAGGGATGGGGCACTGAAGCTTTCTTT
cdr3_aa: CASSLKGWGTEAFF

j_call: TRBJ1-5
v_call: TRBV6-2/TRBV6-3
cdr3_length: 13
clone_size: few
d_call: NA
cdr3_nt: TGTGCCAGCAGTGGCGGGTGGAATCAGCCCCAGCATTTT
cdr3_aa: CASSGGWNQPQHF